This record concerns one TCR beta chain sequence. Its antigen remains unidentified. This sample was taken from a study of T cell responses to AZD1222 COVID-19 vaccine. General study findings and limits: Two AZD1222 doses significantly raised spike-specific TCR breadth and depth over controls. Just five or six AZD1222 recipients were seropositive at baseline. Samples come after the peak T cell response, not at day 14.

Sequencing was performed with immunoSEQ multiplex PCR; in TCRdb, only in-frame clones are kept and a portion is missing. The sample consists of roughly 160,000 clones, roughly nine tenths of them appearing once. The CDR3 is made up of 15 amino acids. V was clipped by 5 bases and J by 4 bases, with 15 bases between them. Germline assignment: CDR1 SGHRS and CDR2 YFSETQ. This sequence joins TRBV5-1 and TRBJ2-2; D may match TRBD1 or TRBD2 (7 bases each). This receptor was identified in an adult who received the AZD1222 COVID-19 vaccine. This specimen was peripheral blood, taken 28 days after the second AZD1222 dose. The CDR3 bases are TGCGCCAGCAGTTGGGAGGGGGCCACCACCGGGGAGCTGTTTTTT. Protein: CASSWEGATTGELFF.